This TCR beta chain stems from a study of blood T cells in healthy people across ages. For this clonotype: Antigen unknown.

Germline V gene lookup returns CDR1 MNHEY and CDR2 SVGAGI. CDR3 length: 14 residues. Primed by a sample-barcoded 5' primer and a J-beta primer mix, a second PCR proceeded for about 6 to 11 cycles. Each CDR3 protein gets one entry after TCRdb re-called the 5' RACE reads with MiXCR. Of about 1,600,000 distinct CDR3 sequences in the sample, about 43% are singletons; the top ten hold around 8%. Study-level findings and limits: Higher naive T cell percentage went strongly together with higher TCR beta diversity.

This sequence was found in a woman between 18 and 29 years old in good health. The sequenced material came from blood. The genes are TRBV6-5 and TRBJ2-1; possibly TRBD1 for D (5 bases). The end of the DNA is better explained by TRBJ2-7, so the J call may be wrong. DNA for the CDR3: TGTGCCAGCAGTTACTCGGGCAGGGTCTACGAGCAGTACTTC. Translating it yields CASSYSGRVYEQYF.